This TCR beta chain stems from a study of OX40 agonist ivuxolimab in advanced cancers. Turning to the study itself: Two patients with cutaneous melanoma and one with hepatocellular carcinoma, three in total, showed partial responses.

The table came from immunoSEQ multiplex PCR; TCRdb's copy has only in-frame clones and leaves some out. This sample has 40,000 or so clones, with 82% found just once. Autoimmune disease history or systemic immunosuppression excluded patients. This clone was detected only once. No antigen is known for it. General observations from the study: Within 6 weeks, CD4+ and CD8+ blood T cells expanded clonally at 0.1 to 3.0 mg/kg. Antigen specificity remained undetermined for the expanded peripheral T cells.

Trimming left V 8 bases short and J 2 bases short, with 6 bases between. Germline V gene lookup returns CDR1 SGHTA and CDR2 FQGTGA. This CDR3 region has 12 residues. The J gene is TRBJ2-2, the V gene TRBV7-3; no reliable D call. Material: CD4+ or CD8+ T cells sorted from blood, obtained in a trial of the OX40 agonist ivuxolimab. This clonotype was obtained from an adult with an advanced solid tumor such as melanoma, head and neck, liver or kidney cancer. Written as DNA, the CDR3 is TGTGCCAGCGGTACAAACACCGGGGAGCTGTTTTTT. Its protein product is CASGTNTGELFF.